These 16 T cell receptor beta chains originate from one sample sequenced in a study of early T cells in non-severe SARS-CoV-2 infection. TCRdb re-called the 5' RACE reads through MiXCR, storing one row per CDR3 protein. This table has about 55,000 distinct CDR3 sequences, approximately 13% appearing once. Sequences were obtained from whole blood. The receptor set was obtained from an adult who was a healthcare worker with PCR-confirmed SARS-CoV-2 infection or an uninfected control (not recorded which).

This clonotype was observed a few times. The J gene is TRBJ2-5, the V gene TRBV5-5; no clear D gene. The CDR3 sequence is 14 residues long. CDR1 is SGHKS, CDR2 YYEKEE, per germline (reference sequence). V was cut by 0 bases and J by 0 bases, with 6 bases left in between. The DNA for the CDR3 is TGTGCCAGCAGCTTGGGGGGAAACCAAGAGACCCAGTACTTC. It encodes CASSLGGNQETQYF.

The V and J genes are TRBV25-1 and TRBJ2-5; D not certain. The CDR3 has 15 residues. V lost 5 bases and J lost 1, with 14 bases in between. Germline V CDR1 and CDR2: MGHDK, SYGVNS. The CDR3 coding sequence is TGTGCCAGCAGTCCGAAGGGCCGGACCCAAGAGACCCAGTACTTC. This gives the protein CASSPKGRTQETQYF.

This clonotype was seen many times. Here the CDR3 reads CASTEAGQIYGYTF. The DNA of the CDR3 is TGTGCCAGTACCGAAGCGGGGCAGATCTATGGCTACACCTTC. The chain recombines TRBV19 with TRBJ1-2, with D maybe TRBD1 (5 bases). CDR1 and CDR2 (germline): LNHDA, SQIVND (reference sequence). The CDR3 is 14 residues long. Between the trimmed V and J ends, which lost 7 bases and 4 bases, there was a span of 16 bases.

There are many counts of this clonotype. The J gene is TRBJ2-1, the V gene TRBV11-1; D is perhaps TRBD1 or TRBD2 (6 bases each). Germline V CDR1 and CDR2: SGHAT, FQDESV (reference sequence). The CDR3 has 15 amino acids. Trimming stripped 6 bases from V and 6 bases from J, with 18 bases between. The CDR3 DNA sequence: TGTGCCAGCAGACCCCGAAGGGGGGCGGGCAATGAGCAGTTCTTC. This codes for CASRPRRGAGNEQFF. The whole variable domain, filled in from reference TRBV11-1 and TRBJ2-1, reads EAEVAQSPRYKITEKSQAVAFWCDPISGHATLYWYRQILGQGPELLVQFQDESVVDDSQLPKDRFSAERLKGVDSTLKIQPAELGDSAMYLCASRPRRGAGNEQFFGPGTRLTVL.

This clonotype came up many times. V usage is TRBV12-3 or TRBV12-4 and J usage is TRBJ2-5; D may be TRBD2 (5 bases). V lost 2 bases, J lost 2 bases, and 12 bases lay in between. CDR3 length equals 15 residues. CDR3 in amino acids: CASSLLGALQETQYF. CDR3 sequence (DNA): TGTGCCAGCAGTTTATTGGGAGCACTTCAAGAGACCCAGTACTTC.

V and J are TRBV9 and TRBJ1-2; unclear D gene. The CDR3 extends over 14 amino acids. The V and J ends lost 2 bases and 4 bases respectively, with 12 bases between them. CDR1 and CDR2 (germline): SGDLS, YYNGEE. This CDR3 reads CASSVSVQSYGYTF. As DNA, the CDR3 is TGTGCCAGCAGCGTGAGTGTACAGAGCTATGGCTACACCTTC.

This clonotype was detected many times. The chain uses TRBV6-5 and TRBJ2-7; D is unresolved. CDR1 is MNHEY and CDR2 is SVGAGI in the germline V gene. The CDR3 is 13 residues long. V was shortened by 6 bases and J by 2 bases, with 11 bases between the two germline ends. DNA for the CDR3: TGTGCCAGCAGGAACAGCGCGACCTACGAGCAGTACTTC. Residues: CASRNSATYEQYF.

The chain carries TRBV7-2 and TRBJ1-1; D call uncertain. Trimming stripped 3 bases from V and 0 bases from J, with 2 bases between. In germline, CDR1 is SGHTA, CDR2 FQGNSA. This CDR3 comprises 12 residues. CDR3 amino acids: CASSFLNTEAFF. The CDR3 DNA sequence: TGTGCCAGCAGCTTTTTGAACACTGAAGCTTTCTTT.

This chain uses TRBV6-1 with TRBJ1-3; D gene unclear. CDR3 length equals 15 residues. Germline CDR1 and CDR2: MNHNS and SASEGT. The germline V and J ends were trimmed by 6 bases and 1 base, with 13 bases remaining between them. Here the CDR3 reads CASRPGWGSGNTIYF. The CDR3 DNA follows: TGTGCCAGCAGACCCGGTTGGGGTTCTGGAAACACCATATATTTT.

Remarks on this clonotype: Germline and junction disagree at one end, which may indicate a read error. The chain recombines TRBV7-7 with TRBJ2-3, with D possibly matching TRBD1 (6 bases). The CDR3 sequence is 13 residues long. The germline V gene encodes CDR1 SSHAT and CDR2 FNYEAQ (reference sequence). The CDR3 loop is CASSVQGPDTQYF. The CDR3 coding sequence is TGTGCTAGCAGCGTACAGGGTCCAGATACGCAGTATTTT.

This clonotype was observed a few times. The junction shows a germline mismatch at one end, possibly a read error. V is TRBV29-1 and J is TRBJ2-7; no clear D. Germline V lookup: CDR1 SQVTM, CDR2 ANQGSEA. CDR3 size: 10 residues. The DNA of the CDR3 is TGTCCTTGGGCCCCCTACGAGCAGTACTTC. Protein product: CPWAPYEQYF.

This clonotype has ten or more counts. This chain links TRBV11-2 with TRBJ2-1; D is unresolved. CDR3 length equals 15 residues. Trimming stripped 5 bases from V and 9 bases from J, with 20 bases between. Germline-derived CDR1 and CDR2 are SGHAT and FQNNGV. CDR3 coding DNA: TGTGCCAGCAGCGCACTCGGGCCTCTATCTGGTGAGCAGTTCTTC. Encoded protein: CASSALGPLSGEQFF.

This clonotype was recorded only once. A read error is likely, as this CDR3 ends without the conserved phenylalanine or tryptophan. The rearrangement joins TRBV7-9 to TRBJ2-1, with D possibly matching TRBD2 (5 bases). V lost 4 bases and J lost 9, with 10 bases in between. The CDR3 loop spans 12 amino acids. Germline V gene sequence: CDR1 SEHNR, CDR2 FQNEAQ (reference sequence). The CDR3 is CASSSLLAEQFS. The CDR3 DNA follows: TGTGCCAGCAGCTCACTTCTAGCTGAGCAGTTCTCC.

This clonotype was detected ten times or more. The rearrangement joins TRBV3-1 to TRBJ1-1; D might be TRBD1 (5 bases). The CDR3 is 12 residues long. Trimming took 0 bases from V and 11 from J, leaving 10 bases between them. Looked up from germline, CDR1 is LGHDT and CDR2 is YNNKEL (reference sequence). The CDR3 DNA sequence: TGTGCCAGCAGCCAAGAGTCCAGGGTGGCTTTCTTT. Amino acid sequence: CASSQESRVAFF. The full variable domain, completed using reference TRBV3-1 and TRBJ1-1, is DTAVSQTPKYLVTQMGNDKSIKCEQNLGHDTMYWYKQDSKKFLKIMFSYNNKELIINETVPNRFSPKSPDKAHLNLHINSLELGDSAVYFCASSQESRVAFFGQGTRLTVV.

The CDR3 reads CASSLAGQRGNGDEQFF. The CDR3 DNA sequence: TGTGCCAGCAGCTTGGCAGGGCAGCGGGGGAACGGGGATGAGCAGTTCTTC. The chain is built from TRBV5-6 and TRBJ2-1; 8 bases are a match to TRBD2. The germline CDR1 and CDR2 sequences are SGHDT and YYEEEE. This CDR3 is built from 17 residues. With 0 bases clipped from V and 8 bases from J, the junction kept 13 bases outside the gene matches.

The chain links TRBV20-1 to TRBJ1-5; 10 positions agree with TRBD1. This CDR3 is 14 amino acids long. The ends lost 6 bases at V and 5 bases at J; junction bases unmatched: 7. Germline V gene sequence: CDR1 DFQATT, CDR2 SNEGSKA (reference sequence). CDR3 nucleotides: TGCAGTGCAGCTCGGGACAGGGGTTATCAGCCCCAGCATTTT. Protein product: CSAARDRGYQPQHF.